Listed here are 29 T cell receptor beta chains from one sample, sequenced in a study of T cell repertoires in cytomegalovirus infection. Each CDR3 protein is one row after TCRdb ran MiXCR on the reads. The table lists around 430,000 distinct CDR3 sequences, more than 40% of them singletons. These receptors have no identified antigens. Sample: cultured PBMCs, taken from culture after CMV antigen stimulation. The receptors here all came from a human donor in good health (CMV status not recorded). Some clones in this sample may be carry-over from other donors' samples.

This clonotype was found a few times. The chain couples TRBV7-9 to TRBJ2-7, with 7 nucleotides matching TRBD2. Germline V gene data show CDR1 as SEHNR and CDR2 as FQNEAQ (reference sequence). The CDR3 has 14 residues. The V and J ends lost 4 bases and 3 bases, in that order; junction bases with no gene match: 6. The CDR3 DNA reads TGTGCCAGCAGCTCCTTCCGGGAGGACTACGAGCAGTACTTC. Encoded protein: CASSSFREDYEQYF. Full variable domain (rest looked up from reference TRBV7-9 and TRBJ2-7): DTGVSQNPRHKITKRGQNVTFRCDPISEHNRLYWYRQTLGQGPEFLTYFQNEAQLEKSRLLSDRFSAERPKGSFSTLEIQRTEQGDSAMYLCASSSFREDYEQYFGPGTRLTVT.

This chain connects TRBV27 to TRBJ1-2; the D gene is possibly TRBD1 (5 bases). CDR1 MNHEY and CDR2 SMNVEV come from the germline V gene (reference sequence). V gave up 5 bases and J gave up 4 bases, with 14 bases separating them. CDR3 size: 14 residues. CDR3 coding DNA: TGTGCCAGCAGTCCCTCCCTGGGGCCCTATGGCTACACCTTC. Translation: CASSPSLGPYGYTF.

This CDR3 reads CATSRVGGTYNEQFF. The DNA for the CDR3 is TGTGCCACCAGCAGAGTAGGGGGGACCTACAATGAGCAGTTCTTC. The V and J genes are TRBV15 and TRBJ2-1; D could derive from TRBD1 or TRBD2 (6 bases each). The CDR3 is made up of 15 amino acids. Germline lookup yields CDR1 LNHNV and CDR2 YYDKDF (reference sequence). Deletions cut 1 base from V and 2 bases from J, with 9 bases between.

V is TRBV18 and J is TRBJ1-2; perhaps TRBD1 as D (5 bases). Trimming took off 2 bases at V and 8 bases at J, with 21 bases between the two ends. The CDR3 has 16 amino acids. Germline-derived CDR1 and CDR2 are KGHSH and LQKENI. The CDR3 nucleotides are TGTGCCAGCTCACCAGGGACCGCCACCCTAAGCTACGGCTACACCTTC. Protein: CASSPGTATLSYGYTF.

This clonotype has just a few counts. This sequence joins TRBV27 and TRBJ2-2; D might be TRBD2 (5 bases). Germline V gives CDR1 MNHEY, CDR2 SMNVEV (reference sequence). This CDR3 is built from 14 residues. V lost 3 bases, J lost 4 bases, and 9 bases lay in between. CDR3 region: CASSFLRGTGELFF. The CDR3 DNA reads TGTGCCAGCAGTTTCCTACGGGGCACCGGGGAGCTGTTTTTT.

This clonotype was seen a few times. The chain combines TRBV7-2 with TRBJ2-1; D unclear. The V gene lost 5 bases and the J gene lost 8 bases, with 13 bases spanning the gap. The germline gives CDR1 SGHTA, CDR2 FQGNSA. The length of the CDR3 is 13 residues. The chain's CDR3 is CASSPSPPHEQFF. The DNA for the CDR3 is TGTGCCAGCAGCCCTTCGCCCCCCCATGAGCAGTTCTTC.

The rearrangement uses TRBV28 and TRBJ1-5; 10 nucleotides align to TRBD1. After removal of 4 bases from V and 5 bases from J, the junction contained 8 bases not matched to a gene. CDR3 length equals 16 residues. Germline CDR1 reads MDHEN; CDR2 reads SYDVKM. DNA of the CDR3: TGTGCCAGCAGTTCCATAAGACAGGGGGCACATCAGCCCCAGCATTTT. Amino acid sequence: CASSSIRQGAHQPQHF.

This clonotype was observed a handful of times. This chain connects TRBV7-2 to TRBJ2-7; TRBD2 is a possible D gene (6 bases). The CDR3 runs 15 residues. The V and J ends lost 5 bases and 3 bases respectively, with 17 bases between them. Germline V gene lookup returns CDR1 SGHTA and CDR2 FQGNSA. Written as DNA, the CDR3 is TGTGCCAGCAGCAACCGGGCCGGGGGAGACTACGAGCAGTACTTC. Translation: CASSNRAGGDYEQYF.

The rearrangement links TRBV20-1 to TRBJ2-3; a weak D match, TRBD2 (6 bases). V lost 0 bases to trimming and J lost 6 bases, with 10 bases between them. CDR1 and CDR2 from the germline V gene are DFQATT and SNEGSKA (reference sequence). The CDR3 covers 13 residues. CDR3 in DNA: TGCAGTGCTAGAGATTTAGGGAGGGATACGCAGTATTTT. It encodes CSARDLGRDTQYF.

The V and J genes are TRBV4-1 and TRBJ1-5; D gene ambiguous. Germline CDR1 and CDR2: MGHRA and YSYEKL. The CDR3 is 17 residues long. Trimming shortened V by 0 bases and J by 3 bases, and 15 bases separated the two germline ends. Written as DNA, the CDR3 is TGCGCCAGCAGCCAAGATGGGGTTAGACCGACCAATCAGCCCCAGCATTTT. Translating gives CASSQDGVRPTNQPQHF.

The CDR3: CASTLRGLANYGYTF. The DNA for the CDR3 is TGTGCCAGCACCCTACGGGGGCTTGCTAACTATGGCTACACCTTC. The genes are TRBV7-2 and TRBJ1-2; a weak D match, TRBD1 (6 bases). V lost 7 bases and J 0 bases, leaving 15 bases between the germline ends. The CDR3 loop spans 15 amino acids. From germline, CDR1 is SGHTA and CDR2 FQGNSA.

This clonotype has more than one count but fewer than ten. The gene calls are TRBV11-1 and TRBJ2-1, with TRBD2 matching over 9 bases. V lost 5 bases to trimming and J lost 5 bases; unmatched junction nucleotides: 7. The CDR3 sequence is 15 residues long. The germline gives CDR1 SGHAT, CDR2 FQDESV (reference sequence). CDR3 region: CASSLRGGVDNEQFF. In DNA, the CDR3 is TGTGCCAGCAGCCTGCGGGGGGGCGTTGACAATGAGCAGTTCTTC.

This chain connects TRBV7-9 to TRBJ2-6, with a weak D call TRBD1 (5 bases). Germline CDR1 reads SEHNR; CDR2 reads FQNEAQ (reference sequence). The V and J ends lost 4 bases and 1 base respectively, with 11 bases between them. This CDR3 is 16 amino acids long. This chain's CDR3 is CASSSFRQSGANVLTF. The CDR3 coding sequence is TGTGCCAGCAGCTCATTTAGACAGTCTGGGGCCAACGTCCTGACTTTC.

This clonotype was seen at least ten times. J is TRBJ2-7 and V is TRBV7-2; TRBD2 matches at 11 bases. The CDR3 runs to 15 residues. V was pared by 3 bases and J by 3 bases, with 4 bases of the junction left unmatched. Looked up from germline, CDR1 is SGHTA and CDR2 is FQGNSA. The CDR3 here is CASSFSGLAGYEQYF. CDR3 coding DNA: TGTGCCAGCAGCTTTTCCGGACTAGCGGGCTACGAGCAGTACTTC.

This clonotype came up a few times. This chain connects TRBV7-9 to TRBJ2-3, with a possible D match to TRBD2 (6 bases). CDR1 is SEHNR, CDR2 FQNEAQ, per germline (reference sequence). The CDR3 loop spans 16 amino acids. V lost 5 bases and J 2 bases, leaving 17 bases between the germline ends. CDR3 amino acids: CASSPLVGGYTDTQYF. CDR3 coding DNA: TGTGCCAGCAGCCCTCTTGTGGGGGGATACACAGATACGCAGTATTTT.

The chain links TRBV2 to TRBJ1-1; 8 bases match TRBD1. Trimming cost V 2 bases and J 0 bases; bases outside gene matches: 5. Germline lookup yields CDR1 SNHLY and CDR2 FYNNEI. The CDR3 is 16 amino acids. This chain's CDR3 is CASSETGTGLNTEAFF. The CDR3, as DNA: TGTGCCAGCAGTGAAACCGGGACAGGCCTGAACACTGAAGCTTTCTTT.

This clonotype came up many times. The rearrangement links TRBV7-2 to TRBJ2-7; unclear D gene. The germline V and J ends were trimmed by 0 bases and 0 bases, with 3 bases remaining between them. The germline CDR1 and CDR2 sequences are SGHTA and FQGNSA. The CDR3 runs to 13 residues. This CDR3 reads CASSLATSYEQYF. The CDR3 DNA sequence: TGTGCCAGCAGCTTAGCGACCTCCTACGAGCAGTACTTC.

The sample holds a few counts of this clonotype. The chain has TRBV7-9 and TRBJ2-7, with no clear D. The CDR3 is made up of 13 amino acids. The germline V and J ends were trimmed by 5 bases and 0 bases, with 8 bases remaining between them. In germline, CDR1 is SEHNR, CDR2 FQNEAQ (reference sequence). As DNA, the CDR3 is TGTGCCAGCAGCCCAGGAGACTCCTACGAGCAGTACTTC. Residues: CASSPGDSYEQYF.

The gene calls are TRBV7-9 and TRBJ2-1, with 9 bases lining up with TRBD2. Germline V gene lookup returns CDR1 SEHNR and CDR2 FQNEAQ (reference sequence). This CDR3 spans 17 amino acids. The junction had 12 bases not matched to a gene; V was cut back by 6 bases and J by 3 bases. In DNA form, the CDR3 reads TGTGCCAGCAGATCTAAAGTAAGCGGGGGGATCTACAATGAGCAGTTCTTC. It translates to CASRSKVSGGIYNEQFF.

V gene TRBV7-2 combines with J gene TRBJ2-7; TRBD2 might be the D (5 bases). V lost 1 base to trimming and J lost 2 bases, with 15 bases between them. CDR3 length equals 16 residues. Germline CDR1 reads SGHTA; CDR2 reads FQGNSA. The CDR3 protein is CASSLGFGDFPYEQYF. CDR3 DNA: TGTGCCAGCAGCTTAGGATTCGGGGATTTCCCCTACGAGCAGTACTTC.

V gene TRBV10-3 combines with J gene TRBJ2-1; 7 nucleotides match TRBD2. V lost 6 bases, J lost 5 bases, and 7 bases stayed unmatched. This CDR3 region has 14 residues. CDR1 and CDR2 (germline): ENHRY, SYGVKD. CDR3: CAIRNLGLDNEQFF. In nucleotides, the CDR3 is TGTGCCATCAGGAATCTCGGACTAGACAATGAGCAGTTCTTC.

The V and J genes are TRBV3-1 and TRBJ2-2; D possibly uses TRBD1 or TRBD2 (6 bases each). Germline CDR1 is LGHDT and CDR2 is YNNKEL (reference sequence). The CDR3 runs to 16 residues. V was pared by 1 base and J by 4 bases, with 13 bases between. CDR3 in DNA: TGTGCCAGCAGCCAAGCATTATGGGGGGCCACCGGGGAGCTGTTTTTT. This translates into CASSQALWGATGELFF.

V usage is TRBV5-1 and J usage is TRBJ2-3, with D possibly called TRBD1 or TRBD2 (5 bases each). The CDR3 contains 14 residues. V lost 4 bases and J lost 2, with 11 bases in between. The germline V gene encodes CDR1 SGHRS and CDR2 YFSETQ. The CDR3 bases are TGCGCCAGCAGCATCCTTGGGACCACAGATACGCAGTATTTT. Translation gives CASSILGTTDTQYF.

The J gene is TRBJ2-5, the V gene TRBV6-1; D is possibly TRBD1 (6 bases). The V end lost 8 bases, the J end lost 4 bases, and 26 bases lay between the germline ends. CDR3 length equals 17 residues. Germline V gene lookup returns CDR1 MNHNS and CDR2 SASEGT. CDR3 sequence reads: CASRTLFHRVERETQYF. DNA of the CDR3: TGTGCCAGCCGTACCCTTTTCCACAGGGTTGAAAGAGAGACCCAGTACTTC.

This clonotype has only a few counts. This chain joins TRBV7-2 and TRBJ2-5; 13 bases are shared with TRBD2. The junction had 7 bases not matched to a gene; V was cut back by 5 bases and J by 4 bases. CDR1 and CDR2 (germline): SGHTA, FQGNSA. The CDR3 runs to 16 residues. The CDR3 sequence: CASSQRLAGGGETQYF. CDR3 DNA sequence: TGTGCCAGCAGCCAGAGACTAGCGGGGGGCGGAGAGACCCAGTACTTC.

The rearrangement links TRBV7-9 to TRBJ2-1; D call uncertain. The germline V gene encodes CDR1 SEHNR and CDR2 FQNEAQ (reference sequence). The CDR3 spans 13 residues. Trimming took 7 bases from V and 8 from J, leaving 15 bases between them. CDR3 loop: CASTPPMWDEQFF. DNA of the CDR3: TGTGCCAGCACCCCCCCCATGTGGGATGAGCAGTTCTTC.

This clonotype turned up a few times. The V gene is TRBV5-4, the J gene TRBJ1-6, with TRBD1 matching 9 bases. V trimming: 0 bases; J trimming: 6 bases; junction bases outside the gene matches: 7. The CDR3 consists of 17 residues. Germline V gene sequence: CDR1 SGHNT, CDR2 YYREEE (reference sequence). The CDR3 DNA reads TGTGCCAGCAGCTTGGGTACCGGGACAGGGCCTAATTCACCCCTCCACTTT. Its translation: CASSLGTGTGPNSPLHF. The full variable domain, rest sourced from reference TRBV5-4 and TRBJ1-6, is ETGVTQSPTHLIKTRGQQVTLRCSSQSGHNTVSWYQQALGQGPQFIFQYYREEENGRGNFPPRFSGLQFPNYSSELNVNALELDDSALYLCASSLGTGTGPNSPLHFGNGTRLTVT.

The CDR3 sequence is CASSFLSSGNTIYF. The CDR3 DNA sequence: TGTGCCAGCAGTTTTCTTTCTTCTGGAAACACCATATATTTT. The V and J genes are TRBV12-3 or TRBV12-4 and TRBJ1-3; D is unclear. The CDR3 is 14 amino acids. V gave up 3 bases and J gave up 1 base, with 7 bases separating them.

This chain connects TRBV18 to TRBJ2-7; maybe TRBD2 (6 bases). The V end lost 0 bases, the J end lost 4 bases, and 16 bases lay between the germline ends. In germline, CDR1 is KGHSH, CDR2 LQKENI. The CDR3 extends over 16 amino acids. CDR3 nucleotides: TGTGCCAGCTCACCACCCTCCCTAGGCGGGGCTTACGAGCAGTACTTC. Amino acid sequence: CASSPPSLGGAYEQYF.